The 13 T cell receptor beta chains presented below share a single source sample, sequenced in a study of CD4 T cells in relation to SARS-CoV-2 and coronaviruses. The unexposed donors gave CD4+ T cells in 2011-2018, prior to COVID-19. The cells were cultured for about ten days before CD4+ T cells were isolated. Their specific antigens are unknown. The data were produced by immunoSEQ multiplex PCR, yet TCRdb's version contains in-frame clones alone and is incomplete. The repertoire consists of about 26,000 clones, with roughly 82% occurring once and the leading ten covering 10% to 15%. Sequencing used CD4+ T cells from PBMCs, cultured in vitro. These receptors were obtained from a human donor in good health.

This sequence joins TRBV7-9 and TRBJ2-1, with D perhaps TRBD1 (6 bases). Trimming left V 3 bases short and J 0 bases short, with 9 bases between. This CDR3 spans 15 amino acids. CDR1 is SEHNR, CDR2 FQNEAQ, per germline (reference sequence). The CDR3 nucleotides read TGTGCCAGCAGCTTCGACAGGTTCTCCTACAATGAGCAGTTCTTC. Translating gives CASSFDRFSYNEQFF.

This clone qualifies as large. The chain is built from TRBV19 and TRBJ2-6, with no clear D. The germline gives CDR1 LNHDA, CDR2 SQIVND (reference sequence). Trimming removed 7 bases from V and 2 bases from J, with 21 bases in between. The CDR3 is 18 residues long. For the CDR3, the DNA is TGTGCCAGTACCCTCGGCCGCCCAATTCACCCTGGGGCCAACGTCCTGACTTTC. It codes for CASTLGRPIHPGANVLTF. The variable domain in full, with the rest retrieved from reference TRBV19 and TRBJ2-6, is DGGITQSPKYLFRKEGQNVTLSCEQNLNHDAMYWYRQDPGQGLRLIYYSQIVNDFQKGDIAEGYSVSREKKESFPLTVTSAQKNPTAFYLCASTLGRPIHPGANVLTFGAGSRLTVL.

The CDR3 DNA reads TGTGCCAGCAGCTTGGGAGGGGGGAGCGGCTACAATGAGCAGTTCTTC. Its translation is CASSLGGGSGYNEQFF. The chain links TRBV7-2 to TRBJ2-1; a possible D gene is TRBD2 (7 bases). Germline V gene sequence: CDR1 SGHTA, CDR2 FQGNSA. The CDR3 extends over 16 amino acids. The V gene lost 3 bases and the J gene lost 3 bases, with 15 bases spanning the gap.

The DNA for the CDR3 is TGTGCCAGCAGCGTGCGCCCTCCACAGGGGAATACTCAGCCCCAGCATTTT. This encodes CASSVRPPQGNTQPQHF. The chain carries TRBV5-5 and TRBJ1-5, with 7 bases matching TRBD1. Germline V gene sequence: CDR1 SGHKS, CDR2 YYEKEE (reference sequence). The CDR3 has 17 amino acids. V was clipped by 4 bases and J by 6 bases; unmatched bases: 16.

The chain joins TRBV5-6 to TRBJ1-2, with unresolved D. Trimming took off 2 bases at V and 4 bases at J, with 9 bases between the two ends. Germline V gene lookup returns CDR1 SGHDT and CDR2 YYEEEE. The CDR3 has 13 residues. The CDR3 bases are TGTGCCAGCAGCTTAATGGCTAGCTATGGCTACACCTTC. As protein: CASSLMASYGYTF. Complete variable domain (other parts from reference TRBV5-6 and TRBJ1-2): DAGVTQSPTHLIKTRGQQVTLRCSPKSGHDTVSWYQQALGQGPQFIFQYYEEEERQRGNFPDRFSGHQFPNYSSELNVNALLLGDSALYLCASSLMASYGYTFGSGTRLTVV.

The CDR3 spells CAWKYSEGALPQGTQYF. DNA of the CDR3: TGTGCCTGGAAATATTCGGAGGGGGCCCTTCCACAAGGTACGCAGTATTTT. The chain couples TRBV30 to TRBJ2-3, with D maybe TRBD1 (7 bases). CDR3 length: 17 residues. V lost 4 bases, J lost 8 bases, and 28 bases lay in between. Germline CDR1 reads GTSNPN; CDR2 reads SVGIG (reference sequence).

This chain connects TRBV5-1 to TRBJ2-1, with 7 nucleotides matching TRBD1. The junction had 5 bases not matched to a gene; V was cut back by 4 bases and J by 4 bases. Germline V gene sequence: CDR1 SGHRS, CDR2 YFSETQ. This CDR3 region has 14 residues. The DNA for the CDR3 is TGCGCCAGCAGCCTGGGACAGAGATACAATGAGCAGTTCTTC. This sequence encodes CASSLGQRYNEQFF. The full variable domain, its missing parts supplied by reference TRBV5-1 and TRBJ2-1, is KAGVTQTPRYLIKTRGQQVTLSCSPISGHRSVSWYQQTPGQGLQFLFEYFSETQRNKGNFPGRFSGRQFSNSRSEMNVSTLELGDSALYLCASSLGQRYNEQFFGPGTRLTVL.

This CDR3 is CAISGPSGGNTGELFF. CDR3 nucleotide sequence: TGTGCCATCAGTGGTCCTAGCGGGGGGAACACCGGGGAGCTGTTTTTT. The chain has TRBV10-3 and TRBJ2-2; TRBD2 aligns across 10 bases. Germline V gene sequence: CDR1 ENHRY, CDR2 SYGVKD. The CDR3 contains 16 residues. J was trimmed by 1 base and V by 4 bases; bases with no gene match: 3.

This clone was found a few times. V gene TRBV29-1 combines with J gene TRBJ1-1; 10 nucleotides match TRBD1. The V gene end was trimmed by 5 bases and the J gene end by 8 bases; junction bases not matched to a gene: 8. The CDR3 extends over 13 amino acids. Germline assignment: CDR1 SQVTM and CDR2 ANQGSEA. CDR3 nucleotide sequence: TGCAGCGTTCACGCCGGGGGACAGGGGGAAGCTTTCTTT. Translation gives CSVHAGGQGEAFF.

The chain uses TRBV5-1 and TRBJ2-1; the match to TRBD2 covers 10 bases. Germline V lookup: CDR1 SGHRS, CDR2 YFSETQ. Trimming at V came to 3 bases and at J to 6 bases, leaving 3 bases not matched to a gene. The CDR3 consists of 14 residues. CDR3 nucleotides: TGCGCCAGCAGCTCTCTAGCGGGGGCCAATGAGCAGTTCTTC. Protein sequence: CASSSLAGANEQFF.

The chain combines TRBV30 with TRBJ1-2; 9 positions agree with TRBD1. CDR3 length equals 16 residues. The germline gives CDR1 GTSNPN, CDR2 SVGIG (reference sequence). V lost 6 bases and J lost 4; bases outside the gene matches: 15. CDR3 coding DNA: TGTGCCTGTTTCCGGGACAGGGTTGTGTCGGGCTATGGCTACACCTTC. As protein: CACFRDRVVSGYGYTF.

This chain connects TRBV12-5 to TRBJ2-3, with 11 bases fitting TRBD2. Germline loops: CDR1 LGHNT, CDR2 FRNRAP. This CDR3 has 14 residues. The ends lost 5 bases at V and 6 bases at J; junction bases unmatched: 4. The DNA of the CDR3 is TGTGCTAGTGGTCGCACTAGCGGGAGCGATACGCAGTATTTT. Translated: CASGRTSGSDTQYF.

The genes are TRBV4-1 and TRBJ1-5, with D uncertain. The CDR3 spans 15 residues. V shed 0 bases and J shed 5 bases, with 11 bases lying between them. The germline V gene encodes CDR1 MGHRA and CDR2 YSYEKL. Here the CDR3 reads CASSQDLAEHQPQHF. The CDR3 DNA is TGCGCCAGCAGCCAAGATCTGGCAGAGCATCAGCCCCAGCATTTT.